This TCR beta chain was sequenced in a study of blood T cell repertoires in COVID-19. Here immunoSEQ multiplex PCR was the method, and the copy in TCRdb shows in-frame clones only, minus some. The sample has 250,000 to 300,000 clones, 89% seen once. Germline values: CDR1 SQVTM, CDR2 ANQGSEA. The CDR3 covers 12 residues. The trim removed 7 bases at V and 6 bases at J, leaving 8 bases unmatched. The sample comprised peripheral blood. This chain uses TRBV29-1 with TRBJ2-5; TRBD1 aligns across 7 bases. This TCR was recovered from a man aged 45 to 65 with acute or convalescent COVID-19. The CDR3 is CSAAGGGKTQYF. CDR3 bases: TGCAGCGCTGCAGGGGGTGGAAAGACCCAGTACTTC.